This TCR beta chain was obtained from a study of tumor-infiltrating lymphocytes in oesophageal squamous cell carcinoma. Per germline, CDR1 DFQATT and CDR2 SNEGSKA (reference sequence). Trimming removed 5 bases from V and 2 bases from J; junction bases left unmatched: 9. This CDR3 comprises 16 residues. TCRdb ran MiXCR on the PCR reads and lists one entry per CDR3 protein. This sample yields about 16,000 distinct CDR3 sequences, of which approximately 45% are seen a single time; around 32% belongs to the top ten. The chain uses TRBV20-1 and TRBJ2-3, with TRBD2 identical over 11 bases. The sequence was collected from a female donor with esophageal squamous cell carcinoma. Material for sequencing was normal esophageal tissue next to the tumor. The CDR3 nucleotides are TGCAGTGCTCCCGGGACTAGCGGAAAGGACACAGATACGCAGTATTTT. Its translation is CSAPGTSGKDTDTQYF.